This T cell receptor beta chain was sequenced for a study of T cells in Graves' hyperthyroidism and ophthalmopathy (dated by TCRdb to between 2019 and 2020). For the study in its entirety: Peripheral blood was sampled at the time of initial diagnosis, prior to any treatment. To identify distinguishing TCR V-J signatures, a discovery cohort of some 100 patients was used, comprising 40 to 45 with Graves' ophthalmopathy and under 60 with stable Graves' hyperthyroidism. Whether ophthalmopathy could be predicted prospectively was tested in an independent validation cohort made up of roughly 20 hyperthyroidism patients plus 17 patients who later progressed to ophthalmopathy. The roughly 100 discovery patients were divided at random into training and test sets in a 7:3 ratio. The study also compared thyroid tissue and blood T-cell repertoires from 5 to 7 Graves' hyperthyroidism patients. Once sampling was done, hyperthyroidism patients were given methimazole at a starting dose of 30 mg daily, whereas ophthalmopathy patients were given high-dose intravenous methylprednisolone. According to the paper, TCR Vbeta CDR3 sequencing was carried out on around 140 peripheral blood samples, which came from 40 to 45 ophthalmopathy, around 74 hyperthyroidism and about 17 progressor patients. What the study reported, not specific to this receptor: In validation, the model predicted progression to ophthalmopathy a median of roughly 6.1 months before onset, with roughly 68% sensitivity and about 72% specificity. Most expanded thyroid clonotypes (frequency above 0.001) were also detected in blood, suggesting blood repertoires may reflect thyroid immune responses. In cross-validation, a model built on a 13 V-J signature told ophthalmopathy apart from stable hyperthyroidism with less than 90% sensitivity and roughly 83% specificity, and in testing the same model reached 80%/75%. No statistical method was used to set the sample size in advance, and investigators knew the group allocation.

Ophthalmopathy patients had moderately to severely active disease, with a Clinical Activity Score of 3 or more, a NOSPECS grade of 4 or more, and a disease duration of less than 3 months. Any patient with an uncontrolled infection, another autoimmune disease, pregnancy or lactation was excluded. Diagnoses were established on the basis of clinical symptoms, serum thyroxine and TRAb, thyroid ultrasound, and orbital computed tomography. PBMCs were isolated from more than 8 ml of fresh peripheral blood by Ficoll-Paque density gradient centrifugation. Total RNA was extracted with Trizol reagent, and quality was checked on an Agilent 2100 Bioanalyzer. The TCR beta CDR3 regions were amplified from RNA transcripts. The TCR CDR3 was subjected to a first round of RT-PCR using the HTBI primer set and the Qiagen OneStep RT-PCR kit. The libraries were constructed in a second round of multiplex PCR and then size-selected and purified. Paired-end sequencing of the libraries was performed with 100 bp reads on an Illumina HiSeq2000. From the authors' description of their analysis: Raw data were processed with SOAPnuke, discarding reads with adapters, uncalled bases, mean Phred below 15, or no exact constant-primer or identifier match. High-quality paired reads were merged with COPE v1.2.5, and unique nucleotide sequences were defined as clonotypes. MiTCR v1.1 was used to align clonotypes to the IMGT TRBV, TRBD and TRBJ reference segments. Only V-J combinations with frequency above 0.0001, covering 99% to 99.2% of repertoires, were analysed. The TCS score was defined as the ratio of F50 (clonal expansion) to E x V (chaos), calculated using BLOSUM62-based TCRdist between CDR3 peptides within each V-J. Welch's t-statistics and random forest reduced 450 to 600 V-J features to roughly 13, which were used in a naive Bayes classifier (R e1071). The Morisita-Horn index was used to measure how similar the thyroid and blood repertoires were. TCRdb reworked the public reads: Q25 trimming with fastp, MiXCR clone assembly, productive beta chains retained. Records with the same CDR3 protein are collapsed into one entry carrying the most frequent genes and DNA. TCRdb's processing, not the authors', yielded these V and J calls. Counted in this sample were fewer than 650,000 distinct CDR3 sequences; 14% to 15% of them appeared once. About 3.9% of the sample goes to the ten largest clones.

The table lists this clonotype with a few counts. Its antigen specificity is not known. No base-level quality is on record; no much larger clone is a single base apart. Relative to germline, V is 2 bases shorter and J is 1 base shorter, with 11 bases between their ends. Taken from cysteine to phenylalanine, the CDR3 has 15 residues. The kept DNA is CDR3 alone, 45 bases in frame from the first base. Sample: blood. This TCR came from a woman in her 40s with Graves' ophthalmopathy. The chain employs TRBV12-3 or TRBV12-4 and TRBJ1-1; the D gene lacks a confident call. The DNA sequence is TGTGCCAGCAGTTTAAGGCCAGTAAGGAACACTGAAGCTTTCTTT. Its translation reads: CASSLRPVRNTEAFF.